This TCR beta chain is drawn from a study of blood T cell repertoires in COVID-19. Study-wide background: COVID-19 samples from acute and convalescent phases originated in the United States, Italy and Spain.

Trimming took 3 bases from V and 3 from J; bases not matched to a gene: 5. CDR3 size: 14 residues. Germline loops: CDR1 SGHAT, CDR2 FQNNGV. In the original processing: Amplification of reference gene primers was used by the study to estimate nucleated cell counts. The table came from immunoSEQ multiplex PCR; TCRdb's copy has only in-frame clones and leaves some out. From that table come the V and J calls and clone size; the DNA was used to work out D and trimming. The table has 93,000 or so clones, about four fifths seen once. The clonotype originates from a human donor in a cohort sampled during active COVID-19. The sequencing input was peripheral blood. The chain is built from TRBV11-2 and TRBJ2-7; 7 positions match TRBD1. CDR3: CASSFGTEGYEQYF. CDR3 coding DNA: TGTGCCAGCAGCTTTGGGACAGAGGGCTACGAGCAGTACTTC.